The 9 T cell receptor beta chains presented below share a single source sample, sequenced in a study of blood T cell repertoires in COVID-19. The assay was immunoSEQ multiplex PCR, and TCRdb's table has in-frame clones only and misses some. The sample has more than 70,000 clones, roughly 80% seen once. The specimen was peripheral blood. Source of these receptors: a woman in her 70s with acute or convalescent COVID-19.

This chain joins TRBV20-1 and TRBJ2-1; a possible D gene is TRBD2 (6 bases). Germline lookup yields CDR1 DFQATT and CDR2 SNEGSKA (reference sequence). CDR3 length: 11 amino acids. CDR3 loop: CSGGIHNEQFF. CDR3 nucleotides: TGCAGCGGCGGGATTCACAATGAGCAGTTCTTC.

This chain links TRBV6-6 with TRBJ2-7, with 11 bases matching TRBD2. After removal of 5 bases from V and 3 bases from J, the junction contained 15 bases not matched to a gene. The CDR3 is made up of 18 amino acids. From germline, CDR1 is MNHNY and CDR2 SVGAGI (reference sequence). CDR3 DNA: TGTGCCAGCAGTCGAGCCGGGACTAGCGGCGGCACCGGCTACGAGCAGTACTTC. Amino acid sequence: CASSRAGTSGGTGYEQYF.

The chain employs TRBV11-2 and TRBJ2-7, with TRBD1 matching over 11 bases. The CDR3 runs to 14 residues. Germline V lookup: CDR1 SGHAT, CDR2 FQNNGV. V lost 5 bases to trimming and J lost 5 bases; unmatched junction nucleotides: 5. CDR3 protein: CASSIRGQGDEQYF. DNA for the CDR3: TGTGCCAGCAGCATACGGGGACAGGGGGACGAGCAGTACTTC.

Worth noting for this clone: The sample carries other DNA sequences with the same CDR3. The rearrangement links TRBV15 to TRBJ1-2; D unresolved. Germline assignment: CDR1 LNHNV and CDR2 YYDKDF (reference sequence). The CDR3 is 13 amino acids. With 0 bases removed from V and 6 bases from J, the gap between germline ends came to 8 bases. CDR3 amino acids: CATSREEGDGYTF. CDR3 in DNA: TGTGCCACCAGCAGAGAAGAAGGAGATGGCTACACCTTC.

The V call is TRBV29-1, the J call TRBJ1-2; 7 bases map to TRBD1. The ends lost 7 bases at V and 8 bases at J; junction bases unmatched: 4. Germline V gene sequence: CDR1 SQVTM, CDR2 ANQGSEA. This CDR3 comprises 10 residues. CDR3 loop: CSGGQEGYTF. CDR3 in DNA: TGCAGCGGTGGACAGGAGGGCTACACCTTC.

The chain links TRBV2 to TRBJ2-2, with TRBD2 identical over 11 bases. The trim removed 4 bases at V and 8 bases at J, leaving 9 bases unmatched. The germline CDR1 and CDR2 sequences are SNHLY and FYNNEI. The CDR3 sequence is 16 residues long. The CDR3 DNA reads TGTGCCAGCAGTGTAGAACTAGCGGGAGTAGCGGGGGAGCTGTTTTTT. This gives the protein CASSVELAGVAGELFF.

The chain carries TRBV5-1 and TRBJ2-7; 15 bases fit TRBD2. Germline CDR1 is SGHRS and CDR2 is YFSETQ. Unmatched junction bases numbered 7, after V lost 4 bases and J lost 5 bases. The CDR3 runs 16 residues. CDR3 amino acids: CASSQGLAGGFDEQYF. The CDR3 DNA is TGCGCCAGCAGCCAAGGACTAGCGGGAGGGTTTGACGAGCAGTACTTC. Full variable domain (remainder filled in from reference TRBV5-1 and TRBJ2-7): KAGVTQTPRYLIKTRGQQVTLSCSPISGHRSVSWYQQTPGQGLQFLFEYFSETQRNKGNFPGRFSGRQFSNSRSEMNVSTLELGDSALYLCASSQGLAGGFDEQYFGPGTRLTVT.

This clone has only one observation. This rearrangement joins TRBV4-1 to TRBJ2-1; 11 nucleotides line up with TRBD2. The J segment lost 6 bases and the V segment lost 4 bases, leaving 8 bases of the junction unmatched. Germline V lookup: CDR1 MGHRA, CDR2 YSYEKL. This CDR3 comprises 16 residues. CDR3 region: CASSLGLAGGLNEQFF. The CDR3 DNA sequence: TGCGCCAGCAGCCTTGGCCTAGCGGGAGGCCTCAATGAGCAGTTCTTC.

The rearrangement uses TRBV21-1 and TRBJ2-2; the table assigns TRBD2, which was not confirmed against the DNA. TRBV21-1 is classified as a pseudogene. This CDR3 comprises 16 residues. This CDR3 reads CASSTRGPENTGELFF. The CDR3 DNA reads TGTGCCAGCAGCACCCGCGGGCCGGAAAACACCGGGGAGCTGTTTTTT.